Presented here are 29 T cell receptor beta chains from one specimen sequenced in a study of CD8 T cells in Susac syndrome. RNA in amounts of about 0.5 to 1 ug was reverse transcribed with random hexamers. TCRdb analysed the immunoSEQ multiplex PCR reads with MiXCR anew, one entry per CDR3 protein. Of some 50,000 distinct CDR3 sequences listed, approximately 95% were seen once; the top ten hold less than 0.9%. Input material: CD8+ T cells from PBMCs. The receptor source for this set is a human donor with Susac syndrome.

The gene calls are TRBV5-3 and TRBJ1-1; D uncertain. TRBV5-3 has ORF status, its function being uncertain. Trimming left V 5 bases short and J 1 base short, with 18 bases between. This CDR3 spans 16 amino acids. The CDR3 protein is CARRPGMGSTNTEAFF. The CDR3 coding sequence is TGTGCCAGAAGACCAGGAATGGGGAGTACGAACACTGAAGCTTTCTTT.

V and J are TRBV1 and TRBJ1-1; the D call of TRBD1 is as the table states it, not checked on the DNA. TRBV1 represents a pseudogene. CDR3 length: 15 residues. CDR3 nucleotide sequence: TGCACCAGCAGCGTCGACCGGACAGGGGGCACTGAAGCTTTCTTT. It codes for CTSSVDRTGGTEAFF.

This clonotype occurred a few times. J is TRBJ2-7 and V is TRBV4-1; possible D gene TRBD2, 7 bases. The CDR3 covers 16 residues. Trimming shortened V by 2 bases and J by 2 bases, and 16 bases separated the two germline ends. Germline V gene data show CDR1 as MGHRA and CDR2 as YSYEKL. CDR3 residues: CASSQLAAGAPYEQYF. DNA for the CDR3: TGCGCCAGCAGCCAACTGGCCGCGGGGGCTCCCTACGAGCAGTACTTC.

The CDR3 loop reads CSAREAGGGGYTF. CDR3 sequence (DNA): TGCAGTGCTAGAGAGGCAGGGGGTGGTGGCTACACCTTC. The rearrangement uses TRBV20-1 and TRBJ1-2; TRBD1 aligns across 7 bases. The CDR3 runs 13 residues. The V gene end was trimmed by 0 bases and the J gene end by 7 bases; junction bases not matched to a gene: 5. Germline V gene lookup returns CDR1 DFQATT and CDR2 SNEGSKA (reference sequence).

This clonotype was observed once. The rearrangement links TRBV20-1 to TRBJ2-7; TRBD2 matches at 10 bases. The junction had 3 bases not matched to a gene; V was cut back by 6 bases and J by 1 base. This CDR3 has 13 amino acids. CDR1 is DFQATT and CDR2 is SNEGSKA in the germline V gene (reference sequence). The CDR3 is CSALSGGSYEQYF. For the CDR3, the DNA is TGCAGTGCCCTTAGCGGGGGGTCCTACGAGCAGTACTTC.

The V and J genes are TRBV4-1 and TRBJ2-7, with 8 positions matching TRBD1. Trimming removed 4 bases from V and 0 bases from J; junction bases left unmatched: 14. CDR1 MGHRA and CDR2 YSYEKL come from the germline V gene. CDR3 size: 18 residues. CDR3 in amino acids: CASSPIFGRTGGSYEQYF. The DNA for the CDR3 is TGCGCCAGCAGCCCTATTTTCGGACGAACAGGGGGCTCCTACGAGCAGTACTTC.

The rearrangement links TRBV5-1 to TRBJ1-5, with a tentative D call TRBD1 (5 bases). The germline V gene encodes CDR1 SGHRS and CDR2 YFSETQ. The CDR3 extends over 16 amino acids. V gave up 0 bases and J gave up 0 bases, with 10 bases separating them. CDR3 DNA sequence: TGCGCCAGCAGCTTGGAGACAGAACGTAGCAATCAGCCCCAGCATTTT. Translating gives CASSLETERSNQPQHF. Full variable domain (outside the CDR3, taken from reference TRBV5-1 and TRBJ1-5): KAGVTQTPRYLIKTRGQQVTLSCSPISGHRSVSWYQQTPGQGLQFLFEYFSETQRNKGNFPGRFSGRQFSNSRSEMNVSTLELGDSALYLCASSLETERSNQPQHFGDGTRLSIL.

This chain links TRBV28 with TRBJ2-5; maybe TRBD2 (7 bases). CDR1 and CDR2 from the germline V gene are MDHEN and SYDVKM. This CDR3 has 16 amino acids. Between the trimmed V and J ends, which lost 6 bases and 0 bases, there was a span of 17 bases. The DNA of the CDR3 is TGTGCCAGCAGCCTACCCGAGGGGGGGGACCAAGAGACCCAGTACTTC. This codes for CASSLPEGGDQETQYF.

CDR3 residues: CASSPIGGVKGETQYF. As DNA, the CDR3 is TGCGCCAGCAGCCCTATTGGCGGGGTCAAGGGAGAGACCCAGTACTTC. J is TRBJ2-5 and V is TRBV4-1, with D perhaps matching TRBD2 (6 bases). This CDR3 is 16 amino acids long. V lost 4 bases and J 4 bases, leaving 19 bases between the germline ends. Germline CDR1 MGHRA, CDR2 YSYEKL.

The chain couples TRBV20-1 to TRBJ1-5; D ambiguous. Trimming shortened V by 4 bases and J by 1 base, and 8 bases separated the two germline ends. There are 13 residues in the CDR3. The germline V gene encodes CDR1 DFQATT and CDR2 SNEGSKA (reference sequence). CDR3 protein: CSATSESNQPQHF. The CDR3 region has the DNA TGCAGTGCTACGTCAGAGAGCAATCAGCCCCAGCATTTT.

The chain uses TRBV4-2 and TRBJ1-1; 7 bases fit TRBD1. Germline loops: CDR1 LGHNA, CDR2 YNFKEQ. With 5 bases clipped from V and 1 base from J, the junction kept 7 bases outside the gene matches. The CDR3 is made up of 15 amino acids. The CDR3 protein is CASSEATGTNTEAFF. The CDR3 nucleotides are TGTGCCAGCAGCGAAGCGACAGGGACGAACACTGAAGCTTTCTTT.

This clonotype appeared a few times. The chain employs TRBV4-1 and TRBJ2-7, with D possibly TRBD2 on 6 matching bases. CDR1 and CDR2 (germline): MGHRA, YSYEKL. This CDR3 is 15 amino acids long. Trimming took 4 bases from V and 5 from J, leaving 18 bases between them. The CDR3 coding sequence is TGCGCCAGCAGCCGACCCGGGCAGGGAGGCGACGAGCAGTACTTC. Amino acids: CASSRPGQGGDEQYF.

This chain connects TRBV4-1 to TRBJ1-6; D gene unclear. This CDR3 comprises 15 residues. Germline values: CDR1 MGHRA, CDR2 YSYEKL. V was clipped by 0 bases and J by 7 bases, with 10 bases between them. Written as DNA, the CDR3 is TGCGCCAGCAGCCAAGAACAGTCCGGCAATTCACCCCTCCACTTT. It is translated as CASSQEQSGNSPLHF.

CDR3 residues: CSVEVSGQNYEQYF. The CDR3, as DNA: TGCAGCGTTGAAGTCTCGGGACAAAACTACGAGCAGTACTTC. V gene TRBV29-1 combines with J gene TRBJ2-7; weak D call: TRBD1 (6 bases). Germline V gene sequence: CDR1 SQVTM, CDR2 ANQGSEA. This CDR3 region has 14 residues. V dropped 1 base and J dropped 3 bases, with 13 bases sitting between them.

V and J are TRBV28 and TRBJ2-2; unclear D gene. The length of the CDR3 is 15 residues. V was shortened by 2 bases and J by 2 bases, with 9 bases between the two germline ends. CDR1 is MDHEN and CDR2 is SYDVKM in the germline V gene. The CDR3 DNA reads TGTGCCAGCAGTTTAGGAGTATCAAACACCGGGGAGCTGTTTTTT. This sequence encodes CASSLGVSNTGELFF.

The chain's CDR3 is CASSRWGNEQYF. DNA for the CDR3: TGTGCCAGCAGTAGATGGGGGAACGAGCAGTACTTC. V and J are TRBV9 and TRBJ2-7; D may correspond to TRBD1 or TRBD2 (5 bases each). This CDR3 spans 12 amino acids. Trimming pared 5 bases from V and 5 bases from J, leaving 11 bases between. CDR1 SGDLS and CDR2 YYNGEE come from the germline V gene.

V and J are TRBV30 and TRBJ2-5; TRBD2 matches 11 bases. From germline, CDR1 is GTSNPN and CDR2 SVGIG (reference sequence). The CDR3 totals 15 residues. J lost 2 bases, V lost 2 bases, and 4 bases had no gene match. The CDR3 spells CAWSTGTSGQETQYF. In DNA, the CDR3 is TGTGCCTGGAGTACCGGGACTAGCGGACAAGAGACCCAGTACTTC.

The V and J genes are TRBV7-8 and TRBJ2-7; D tentatively fits TRBD1 or TRBD2 (5 bases each). This CDR3 has 16 residues. From germline, CDR1 is SGHVS and CDR2 FQNEAQ. Trimming removed 2 bases from V and 7 bases from J, with 21 bases in between. CDR3: CASSLTGSQGPMEQYF. The DNA of the CDR3 is TGTGCCAGCAGCTTAACGGGGAGTCAGGGCCCTATGGAGCAGTACTTC.

This chain uses TRBV9 with TRBJ2-3; D may be TRBD1 or TRBD2 (5 bases each). Germline lookup yields CDR1 SGDLS and CDR2 YYNGEE. Trimming removed 2 bases at V and 0 bases at J, with 13 bases between. The CDR3 has 16 amino acids. This chain's CDR3 is CASSVHLRDSTDTQYF. CDR3 coding DNA: TGTGCCAGCAGCGTTCATCTTCGGGACAGCACAGATACGCAGTATTTT.

CDR3 sequence (DNA): TGTGCCACCAGCGGACCGGGAGCCAGCACAGATACGCAGTATTTT. The encoded protein is CATSGPGASTDTQYF. The V call is TRBV24-1, the J call TRBJ2-3; D may be TRBD2 (6 bases). V lost 7 bases to trimming and J lost 0 bases, with 13 bases between them. Germline V gene sequence: CDR1 KGHDR, CDR2 SFDVKD. The CDR3 sequence is 15 residues long.

The J gene is TRBJ2-7, the V gene TRBV12-3 or TRBV12-4; D gene unclear. V was shortened by 6 bases and J by 4 bases, with 10 bases between the two germline ends. The CDR3 extends over 12 amino acids. The CDR3 sequence is CASSLTLYEQYF. CDR3 sequence (DNA): TGTGCCAGCAGCTTAACCCTATACGAGCAGTACTTC.

This clonotype was counted once. CDR3 in amino acids: CASSPRQGKNQPQHF. CDR3 nucleotides: TGTGCCAGCAGCCCAAGACAGGGAAAGAATCAGCCCCAGCATTTT. The chain uses TRBV7-2 and TRBJ1-5; 7 positions match TRBD1. The CDR3 spans 15 residues. Trimming at V came to 5 bases and at J to 4 bases, leaving 8 bases not matched to a gene. Germline CDR1 SGHTA, CDR2 FQGNSA.

The V gene is TRBV20-1, the J gene TRBJ1-1; D uncertain. The CDR3 extends over 13 amino acids. Germline loops: CDR1 DFQATT, CDR2 SNEGSKA (reference sequence). Trimming shortened V by 2 bases and J by 5 bases, and 12 bases separated the two germline ends. CDR3 DNA: TGCAGTGCTAGACGGGTTTGGGCTACTGAAGCTTTCTTT. This gives the protein CSARRVWATEAFF.

The CDR3 nucleotides read TGTGCCAGCACCACGAGTAGGGGCCCAGCGGAGTTTCATGGCTACACCTTC. The encoded protein is CASTTSRGPAEFHGYTF. The genes are TRBV5-6 and TRBJ1-2; maybe TRBD1 (5 bases). The CDR3 runs 17 residues. Germline-derived CDR1 and CDR2 are SGHDT and YYEEEE. Trimming cost V 6 bases and J 6 bases, with 27 bases left between them.

The chain combines TRBV29-1 with TRBJ2-2; TRBD1 matches 11 bases. The CDR3 has 12 residues. The trim removed 7 bases at V and 5 bases at J, leaving 0 bases unmatched. Germline CDR1 and CDR2: SQVTM and ANQGSEA. The CDR3 DNA follows: TGCAGCGGGGACAGGGGGACCGGGGAGCTGTTTTTT. Translation gives CSGDRGTGELFF.

The chain joins TRBV13 to TRBJ1-2; TRBD1 aligns across 7 bases. The germline V gene encodes CDR1 PRHDT and CDR2 FYEKMQ (reference sequence). The CDR3 contains 14 residues. Trimming cost V 5 bases and J 11 bases; bases outside gene matches: 14. DNA for the CDR3: TGTGCCAGCAGCCTTGGGACAGTTCAGAGTGGGTACACCTTC. Residues: CASSLGTVQSGYTF.

The V and J genes are TRBV29-1 and TRBJ2-7, with D possibly being TRBD1 (6 bases). The V gene lost 1 base and the J gene lost 3 bases, with 7 bases spanning the gap. The CDR3 consists of 12 residues. The germline V gene encodes CDR1 SQVTM and CDR2 ANQGSEA. CDR3 in amino acids: CSVEVRGYEQYF. The CDR3 DNA follows: TGCAGCGTTGAAGTCAGGGGCTACGAGCAGTACTTC.

The chain combines TRBV7-9 with TRBJ2-7; 7 bases align to TRBD1. The CDR3 spans 13 residues. Trimming removed 7 bases from V and 6 bases from J; junction bases left unmatched: 9. CDR1 and CDR2 from the germline V gene are SEHNR and FQNEAQ (reference sequence). The CDR3 region is CASTFQTGSEQYF. The CDR3 nucleotides are TGTGCCAGCACTTTTCAGACAGGGAGCGAGCAGTACTTC. The full variable domain, its missing parts supplied by reference TRBV7-9 and TRBJ2-7, is DTGVSQNPRHKITKRGQNVTFRCDPISEHNRLYWYRQTLGQGPEFLTYFQNEAQLEKSRLLSDRFSAERPKGSFSTLEIQRTEQGDSAMYLCASTFQTGSEQYFGPGTRLTVT.

V and J are TRBV5-4 and TRBJ2-3; 11 bases fit TRBD2. This CDR3 contains 16 residues. V shed 4 bases, J shed 4 bases, and the junction held 8 bases outside the gene matches. Looked up from germline, CDR1 is SGHNT and CDR2 is YYREEE (reference sequence). DNA for the CDR3: TGTGCCAGCAGCCTCGTAGCGGGGGGGCTGTCAGATACGCAGTATTTT. Translating it yields CASSLVAGGLSDTQYF.